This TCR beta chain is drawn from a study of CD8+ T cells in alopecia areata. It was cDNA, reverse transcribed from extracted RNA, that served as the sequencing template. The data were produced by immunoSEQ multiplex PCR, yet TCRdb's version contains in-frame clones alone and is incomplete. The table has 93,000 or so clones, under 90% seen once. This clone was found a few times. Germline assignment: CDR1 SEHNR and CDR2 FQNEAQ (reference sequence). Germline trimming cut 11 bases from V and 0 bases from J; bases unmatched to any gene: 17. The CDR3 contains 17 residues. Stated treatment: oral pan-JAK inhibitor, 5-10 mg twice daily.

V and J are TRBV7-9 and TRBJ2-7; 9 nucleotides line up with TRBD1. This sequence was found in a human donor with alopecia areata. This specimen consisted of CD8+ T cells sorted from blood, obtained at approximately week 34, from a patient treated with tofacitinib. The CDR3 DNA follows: TGTGCCGTAGACCGGACAGGGGCTGACTTTAGCTCCTACGAGCAGTACTTC. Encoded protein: CAVDRTGADFSSYEQYF.